This T cell receptor (beta chain) is from a study of T cells in Graves' hyperthyroidism and ophthalmopathy. Germline V gene data show CDR1 as SNHLY and CDR2 as FYNNEI. This CDR3 has 17 amino acids. Amplification yielded TCR beta CDR3 regions, with RNA transcripts as the source. RT-PCR in the first round (using the HTBI primer set) targeted the TCR CDR3. TCRdb reprocessed the multiplex PCR reads with MiXCR, giving one entry per CDR3 protein. Among 500,000 to 650,000 distinct CDR3 sequences, over 45% were seen once, and the ten largest hold roughly 45%. Sample: peripheral blood or thyroid tissue (not recorded which). The TCR originated in an adult woman with Graves' disease, either hyperthyroidism or ophthalmopathy (not recorded which). The V gene is TRBV2, the J gene TRBJ2-7; TRBD2 aligns across 15 bases. Near its end, the DNA agrees better with TRBJ2-5, so the J call may be wrong. CDR3 region: CASSSGLAGGPSETQYF. In nucleotides, the CDR3 is TGTGCCAGCAGCTCAGGACTAGCGGGAGGGCCTAGCGAGACCCAGTACTTC.